The 9 T cell receptor beta chains listed next were all sequenced from one sample in a study of T cells in Graves' hyperthyroidism and ophthalmopathy. Researchers amplified the TCR beta CDR3 regions from RNA transcripts. When the TCR CDR3 underwent first-round RT-PCR, the HTBI primer set was used. TCRdb used MiXCR to reprocess the multiplex PCR reads, holding one entry per CDR3 protein. The sample holds 400,000 or so distinct CDR3 sequences; 11% to 15% are singletons and the top ten take 28%. Source material: blood. These receptors were collected from a man aged 45-65 years with Graves' ophthalmopathy.

This clonotype was detected a few times. This chain links TRBV5-5 with TRBJ1-1, with a possible D match to TRBD1 (5 bases). This CDR3 has 16 residues. V lost 4 bases to trimming and J lost 2 bases, with 18 bases between them. Looked up from germline, CDR1 is SGHKS and CDR2 is YYEKEE (reference sequence). This CDR3 is CASSRNTKTENTEAFF. The DNA of the CDR3 is TGTGCCAGCAGCCGAAACACGAAGACAGAAAACACTGAAGCTTTCTTT.

This clonotype was seen many times. The junction and the germline gene differ at one end; a read error may be behind it. V usage is TRBV7-7 and J usage is TRBJ1-1; tentative D call: TRBD1 (6 bases). The CDR3 has 16 amino acids. Germline CDR1 is SSHAT and CDR2 is FNYEAQ (reference sequence). CDR3 nucleotide sequence: TGTGCTAGCAGCTTAGGGGGGAAGGGGCGCGGCACTGAAGCTTTCTTT. Encoded protein: CASSLGGKGRGTEAFF. The entire variable domain, with the rest obtained from reference TRBV7-7 and TRBJ1-1, is as follows: GAGVSQSPRYKVTKRGQDVTLRCDPISSHATLYWYQQALGQGPEFLTYFNYEAQPDKSGLPSDRFSAERPEGSISTLTIQRTEQRDSAMYRCASSLGGKGRGTEAFFGQGTRLTVV.

This clonotype showed up many times. This chain uses TRBV6-1 with TRBJ2-1; TRBD1 is a possible D gene (6 bases). The germline gives CDR1 MNHNS, CDR2 SASEGT. The CDR3 has 13 amino acids. V gave up 6 bases and J gave up 5 bases, with 11 bases separating them. CDR3 nucleotides: TGTGCCAGCAGGGGATACAGGGACAATGAGCAGTTCTTC. Its protein is CASRGYRDNEQFF.

The J gene is TRBJ2-1, the V gene TRBV19; 14 bases are shared with TRBD2. Germline assignment: CDR1 LNHDA and CDR2 SQIVND (reference sequence). The CDR3 is made up of 17 amino acids. V dropped 6 bases and J dropped 7; count of bases not matched to a gene: 11. The CDR3 protein is CASRTSGRALSENEQFF. DNA for the CDR3: TGTGCCAGTAGGACTAGCGGGAGGGCCCTTTCAGAGAATGAGCAGTTCTTC. Combining the CDR3 with reference TRBV19 and TRBJ2-1 gives the whole variable domain DGGITQSPKYLFRKEGQNVTLSCEQNLNHDAMYWYRQDPGQGLRLIYYSQIVNDFQKGDIAEGYSVSREKKESFPLTVTSAQKNPTAFYLCASRTSGRALSENEQFFGPGTRLTVL.

In its sample, this clonotype was seen many times. The rearrangement joins TRBV28 to TRBJ2-5; D is perhaps TRBD1 or TRBD2 (6 bases each). The CDR3 consists of 15 residues. Looked up from germline, CDR1 is MDHEN and CDR2 is SYDVKM. V was shortened by 4 bases and J by 0 bases, with 12 bases between the two germline ends. In DNA, the CDR3 is TGTGCCAGCAGTTCGGGGGACAATGACCAAGAGACCCAGTACTTC. Translation gives CASSSGDNDQETQYF.

This clonotype has at least ten counts. The chain has TRBV27 and TRBJ1-6; a weak D match, TRBD1 (5 bases). Germline CDR1 MNHEY, CDR2 SMNVEV (reference sequence). The CDR3 extends over 14 amino acids. Deletions cut 2 bases from V and 10 bases from J, with 12 bases between. This CDR3 is CASSLQGRESPLHF. CDR3 in DNA: TGTGCCAGCAGTTTACAGGGCCGGGAGTCACCCCTCCACTTT.

This clonotype showed up many times. The V and J genes are TRBV24-1 and TRBJ2-5; tentative D call: TRBD1 (6 bases). V lost 5 bases to trimming and J lost 4 bases, with 22 bases between them. The germline V gene has CDR1 KGHDR and CDR2 SFDVKD. The CDR3 totals 17 residues. CDR3 bases: TGTGCCACCAGTGCCCGGACAGACACACGTTCGGGAGAGACCCAGTACTTC. It codes for CATSARTDTRSGETQYF.

This clonotype was detected ten times or more. This sequence joins TRBV12-3 or TRBV12-4 and TRBJ2-1; 8 bases align to TRBD2. After removal of 5 bases from V and 5 bases from J, the junction contained 11 bases not matched to a gene. The CDR3 runs 16 residues. The CDR3 here is CASSPWAAGVNNEQFF. The CDR3 region has the DNA TGTGCCAGCAGTCCATGGGCAGCGGGAGTGAACAATGAGCAGTTCTTC.

The CDR3 reads CASSFGRISNQPQHF. CDR3 bases: TGTGCCAGCAGTTTTGGCAGGATTAGCAATCAGCCCCAGCATTTT. The chain couples TRBV28 to TRBJ1-5; D ambiguous. V shed 3 bases and J shed 0 bases, with 9 bases lying between them. This CDR3 comprises 15 residues. Per germline, CDR1 MDHEN and CDR2 SYDVKM.